The 26 T cell receptor beta chains reported below all come from one sample, sequenced in a study of multiple sclerosis patients with progressive multifocal leukoencephalopathy (dated by TCRdb to between 2018 and 2021). Receptor libraries were prepared by the immunoSEQ multiplex PCR assay. Drawn from immuneACCESS, this table holds only the in-frame rearrangements with V and J called that TCRdb kept. Clones are partly lost; checked studies trace under half to an unresolved V gene and leave the rest unexplained. In all, the sample holds tens of thousands of clones, and about nine tenths of those were seen once. The ten largest make up approximately 1.5% of the sample. Per the publication, the time point label means: roughly 6 months of natalizumab therapy. The sample's treatment or condition label, in plain terms: on natalizumab therapy at sampling. Sequenced here: PBMCs, sampled from a patient treated with natalizumab. The receptors here all came from a human donor with multiple sclerosis.

Details on this clone: Since the CDR3 does not end with the conserved phenylalanine or tryptophan, this likely comes from a read error. This chain's CDR3 is CASSLVYEQYL. The CDR3 DNA sequence: TGTGCCAGCAGCTTAGTCTACGAGCAGTACCTC. The chain combines TRBV7-2 with TRBJ2-7; D not resolved. CDR1 SGHTA and CDR2 FQGNSA come from the germline V gene. This CDR3 contains 11 residues. The V end was cut by 1 base, the J end by 3 bases, with 1 base between.

The chain couples TRBV11-2 to TRBJ2-1; TRBD2 aligns across 10 bases. Trimming removed 1 base from V and 12 bases from J; junction bases left unmatched: 12. The CDR3 covers 16 residues. Germline lookup yields CDR1 SGHAT and CDR2 FQNNGV. The CDR3 DNA sequence: TGTGCCAGCAGCTTAGTTAGCCTAGCGGGAGTACGGGTGCAGTTCTTC. As protein: CASSLVSLAGVRVQFF.

The chain joins TRBV27 to TRBJ1-2, with 7 bases that match TRBD1. V was clipped by 6 bases and J by 4 bases; unmatched bases: 8. This CDR3 has 14 amino acids. The germline CDR1 and CDR2 sequences are MNHEY and SMNVEV (reference sequence). For the CDR3, the DNA is TGTGCCAGCAGCCGGCCGGGACAGCCCTATGGCTACACCTTC. It encodes CASSRPGQPYGYTF.

This clone is a singleton in its sample. J is TRBJ1-1 and V is TRBV25-1; 7 bases are shared with TRBD1. The trim removed 3 bases at V and 3 bases at J, leaving 4 bases unmatched. Germline V gene data show CDR1 as MGHDK and CDR2 as SYGVNS. This CDR3 is 14 amino acids long. The CDR3 nucleotides are TGTGCCAGCAGTGACTCGGACAGGTACACTGAAGCTTTCTTT. The encoded protein is CASSDSDRYTEAFF. The complete variable domain, with remaining parts taken from reference TRBV25-1 and TRBJ1-1, reads EADIYQTPRYLVIGTGKKITLECSQTMGHDKMYWYQQDPGMELHLIHYSYGVNSTEKGDLSSESTVSRIRTEHFPLTLESARPSHTSQYLCASSDSDRYTEAFFGQGTRLTVV.

This clone was seen only a few times. The rearrangement links TRBV9 to TRBJ2-1, with 12 bases that match TRBD2. Germline V lookup: CDR1 SGDLS, CDR2 YYNGEE. Germline trimming cut 0 bases from V and 9 bases from J; bases unmatched to any gene: 4. The CDR3 covers 15 residues. The CDR3 DNA follows: TGTGCCAGCAGCGTAGGATCGACTAGCGGGAGTGAGCAGTTCTTC. It is translated as CASSVGSTSGSEQFF.

This chain joins TRBV7-6 and TRBJ2-5; no definite D call. CDR1 is SGHVS and CDR2 is FNYEAQ in the germline V gene. Trimming cost V 5 bases and J 1 base, with 5 bases left between them. The CDR3 has 12 amino acids. CDR3 bases: TGTGCCAGCAGCCCTCTCCAAGAGACCCAGTACTTC. Translation: CASSPLQETQYF.

CDR3 amino acids: CASLRDGYTEAFF. DNA of the CDR3: TGTGCCAGCCTCCGGGACGGCTACACTGAAGCTTTCTTT. This chain joins TRBV28 and TRBJ1-1, with D possibly TRBD1 on 5 matching bases. V dropped 8 bases and J dropped 3 bases, with 13 bases sitting between them. Germline-derived CDR1 and CDR2 are MDHEN and SYDVKM. This CDR3 comprises 13 residues.

The chain uses TRBV7-2 and TRBJ2-3; no definite D call. V was trimmed by 5 bases and J by 3 bases, leaving 12 bases between them. Germline V gene sequence: CDR1 SGHTA, CDR2 FQGNSA. This CDR3 is 14 amino acids long. The CDR3 DNA reads TGTGCCAGCAGCCTGGACCAGTATACAGATACGCAGTATTTT. This sequence encodes CASSLDQYTDTQYF.

This clone was detected a few times. This rearrangement joins TRBV5-1 to TRBJ2-7; 7 bases line up with TRBD2. After removal of 4 bases from V and 0 bases from J, the junction contained 1 base not matched to a gene. The CDR3 covers 13 residues. Germline loops: CDR1 SGHRS, CDR2 YFSETQ. CDR3 protein: CASSRGDSYEQYF. CDR3 in DNA: TGCGCCAGCAGCCGGGGGGACTCCTACGAGCAGTACTTC. The whole variable domain, filled in from reference TRBV5-1 and TRBJ2-7, reads KAGVTQTPRYLIKTRGQQVTLSCSPISGHRSVSWYQQTPGQGLQFLFEYFSETQRNKGNFPGRFSGRQFSNSRSEMNVSTLELGDSALYLCASSRGDSYEQYFGPGTRLTVT.

CDR3 sequence reads: CAIGNNEQYF. CDR3 coding DNA: TGTGCCATCGGCAATAACGAGCAGTACTTC. The V call is TRBV10-3, the J call TRBJ2-5, with D uncertain. The DNA end lines up better with TRBJ2-7; the J call may be wrong. Germline CDR1 is ENHRY and CDR2 is SYGVKD. The CDR3 runs 10 residues.

The CDR3, as DNA: TGCGCCAGCAGCTTGGATAGAAACACCATATATTTT. Protein: CASSLDRNTIYF. The chain links TRBV5-1 to TRBJ1-3; the D is unclear. Germline-derived CDR1 and CDR2 are SGHRS and YFSETQ. CDR3 length: 12 amino acids. V was trimmed by 0 bases and J by 5 bases, leaving 3 bases between them.

The chain's CDR3 is CASSEGRGSYNEQFF. CDR3 sequence (DNA): TGTGCCAGTAGCGAAGGGAGGGGCTCCTACAATGAGCAGTTCTTC. J is TRBJ2-1 and V is TRBV19; 7 nucleotides match TRBD2. J was trimmed by 0 bases and V by 6 bases; bases with no gene match: 5. CDR1 is LNHDA, CDR2 SQIVND, per germline (reference sequence). This CDR3 region has 15 residues.

This clone was counted between two and nine times. The chain has TRBV5-1 and TRBJ1-3, with 7 bases that match TRBD1. CDR1 SGHRS and CDR2 YFSETQ come from the germline V gene. CDR3 length: 15 amino acids. V lost 3 bases and J lost 4; bases outside the gene matches: 7. CDR3 loop: CASSSATGVGNTIYF. CDR3 sequence (DNA): TGCGCCAGCAGCTCGGCCACAGGGGTCGGAAACACCATATATTTT. Complete variable domain (other parts from reference TRBV5-1 and TRBJ1-3): KAGVTQTPRYLIKTRGQQVTLSCSPISGHRSVSWYQQTPGQGLQFLFEYFSETQRNKGNFPGRFSGRQFSNSRSEMNVSTLELGDSALYLCASSSATGVGNTIYFGEGSWLTVV.

The rearrangement links TRBV13 to TRBJ2-1; no clear D gene. The germline gives CDR1 PRHDT, CDR2 FYEKMQ (reference sequence). V shed 3 bases and J shed 5 bases, with 14 bases lying between them. This CDR3 is built from 15 residues. The DNA for the CDR3 is TGTGCCAGCAGCTTGATAGTGGTGGGGAACAATGAGCAGTTCTTC. Amino acids: CASSLIVVGNNEQFF.

The chain uses TRBV5-4 and TRBJ2-2, with D perhaps TRBD1 (6 bases). CDR1 and CDR2 from the germline V gene are SGHNT and YYREEE (reference sequence). The V and J ends lost 0 bases and 2 bases respectively, with 14 bases between them. The CDR3 totals 17 residues. The CDR3 nucleotides are TGTGCCAGCAGCTTGGGGAGAGGGGGACGTAACACCGGGGAGCTGTTTTTT. Residues: CASSLGRGGRNTGELFF.

The chain links TRBV9 to TRBJ2-1, with D uncertain. In germline, CDR1 is SGDLS, CDR2 YYNGEE. Trimming stripped 0 bases from V and 9 bases from J, with 13 bases between. This CDR3 is 14 amino acids long. CDR3 coding DNA: TGTGCCAGCAGCGTAGGACTGGGAACGAGTGAGCAGTTCTTC. It specifies CASSVGLGTSEQFF. The full variable domain, with the rest looked up from reference TRBV9 and TRBJ2-1, is DSGVTQTPKHLITATGQRVTLRCSPRSGDLSVYWYQQSLDQGLQFLIQYYNGEERAKGNILERFSAQQFPDLHSELNLSSLELGDSALYFCASSVGLGTSEQFFGPGTRLTVL.

The rearrangement joins TRBV6-5 to TRBJ1-1, with D tentatively TRBD1 (5 bases). V was clipped by 5 bases and J by 2 bases, with 15 bases between them. Per germline, CDR1 MNHEY and CDR2 SVGAGI. CDR3 length: 15 amino acids. CDR3 sequence (DNA): TGTGCCAGCAGTCAGTCTAGGGGCCTTAACACTGAAGCTTTCTTT. It yields the protein CASSQSRGLNTEAFF.

This sequence joins TRBV21-1 and TRBJ2-2; the table gives TRBD1 as D, unverified against the DNA. TRBV21-1 is reported as a pseudogene. The CDR3 contains 17 residues. As DNA, the CDR3 is TGTGCCAGCAGCTCCCGCGGGACAGGGGGCGGTACCGGGGAGCTGTTTTTT. Translating gives CASSSRGTGGGTGELFF.

The chain has TRBV27 and TRBJ2-7; 7 bases line up with TRBD1. The CDR3 runs 15 residues. After removal of 6 bases from V and 2 bases from J, the junction contained 10 bases not matched to a gene. From germline, CDR1 is MNHEY and CDR2 SMNVEV (reference sequence). The CDR3 here is CASRRSGQPTYEQYF. CDR3 in DNA: TGTGCCAGCAGGAGATCGGGACAGCCCACCTACGAGCAGTACTTC.

The chain combines TRBV6-6 with TRBJ2-7, with 8 bases aligning to TRBD1. Germline CDR1 and CDR2: MNHNY and SVGAGI (reference sequence). Germline trimming cut 5 bases from V and 5 bases from J; bases unmatched to any gene: 11. This CDR3 has 15 residues. For the CDR3, the DNA is TGTGCCAGCAGTGACACACAGGGGGTGGGAGACGAGCAGTACTTC. It specifies CASSDTQGVGDEQYF.

This clone was seen a few times. V usage is TRBV19 and J usage is TRBJ1-1, with 8 bases aligning to TRBD1. Germline-derived CDR1 and CDR2 are LNHDA and SQIVND (reference sequence). This CDR3 is 16 amino acids long. Losses at the gene ends were 9 bases for V and 3 bases for J; bases not matched to a gene: 15. The CDR3 DNA reads TGTGCCAGCCGAGACAGGGGCCGCCGAATGGACACTGAAGCTTTCTTT. Translating it yields CASRDRGRRMDTEAFF.

This clone was picked up one time. V is TRBV4-1 and J is TRBJ1-4; no clear D gene. CDR3 length: 13 residues. V gave up 2 bases and J gave up 6 bases, with 7 bases separating them. Germline V gene lookup returns CDR1 MGHRA and CDR2 YSYEKL. The CDR3 here is CASSQTRDEKLFF. For the CDR3, the DNA is TGCGCCAGCAGCCAAACCCGGGATGAAAAACTGTTTTTT.

This clone appeared once. The chain has TRBV6-5 and TRBJ1-6; D not certain. Germline assignment: CDR1 MNHEY and CDR2 SVGAGI. This CDR3 region has 13 residues. V gave up 0 bases and J gave up 7 bases, with 4 bases separating them. The DNA for the CDR3 is TGTGCCAGCAGTTACTCGGACAATTCACCCCTCCACTTT. It is translated as CASSYSDNSPLHF.

The chain combines TRBV2 with TRBJ1-3; D not certain. This CDR3 contains 14 residues. V was trimmed by 9 bases and J by 5 bases, leaving 17 bases between them. CDR1 and CDR2 from the germline V gene are SNHLY and FYNNEI. The CDR3 here is CASKTLEGRNTIYF. CDR3 coding DNA: TGTGCCAGTAAAACTCTCGAGGGCCGAAACACCATATATTTT.

V usage is TRBV4-1 and J usage is TRBJ1-1, with a possible D match to TRBD1 (5 bases). Trimming pared 6 bases from V and 6 bases from J, leaving 23 bases between. CDR3 length equals 16 residues. Germline loops: CDR1 MGHRA, CDR2 YSYEKL. CDR3 nucleotide sequence: TGCGCCAGCAGTATTGAGTGGGGCAGGAAAGGCCCTGAAGCTTTCTTT. Translation gives CASSIEWGRKGPEAFF.

This clone is a singleton in its sample. This sequence joins TRBV10-3 and TRBJ2-5; possible D gene TRBD2, 7 bases. The V end lost 6 bases, the J end lost 3 bases, and 17 bases lay between the germline ends. Looked up from germline, CDR1 is ENHRY and CDR2 is SYGVKD. This CDR3 spans 15 amino acids. The CDR3 is CAIRRGGPEEETQYF. CDR3 coding DNA: TGTGCCATCAGGAGGGGGGGGCCAGAGGAAGAGACCCAGTACTTC.